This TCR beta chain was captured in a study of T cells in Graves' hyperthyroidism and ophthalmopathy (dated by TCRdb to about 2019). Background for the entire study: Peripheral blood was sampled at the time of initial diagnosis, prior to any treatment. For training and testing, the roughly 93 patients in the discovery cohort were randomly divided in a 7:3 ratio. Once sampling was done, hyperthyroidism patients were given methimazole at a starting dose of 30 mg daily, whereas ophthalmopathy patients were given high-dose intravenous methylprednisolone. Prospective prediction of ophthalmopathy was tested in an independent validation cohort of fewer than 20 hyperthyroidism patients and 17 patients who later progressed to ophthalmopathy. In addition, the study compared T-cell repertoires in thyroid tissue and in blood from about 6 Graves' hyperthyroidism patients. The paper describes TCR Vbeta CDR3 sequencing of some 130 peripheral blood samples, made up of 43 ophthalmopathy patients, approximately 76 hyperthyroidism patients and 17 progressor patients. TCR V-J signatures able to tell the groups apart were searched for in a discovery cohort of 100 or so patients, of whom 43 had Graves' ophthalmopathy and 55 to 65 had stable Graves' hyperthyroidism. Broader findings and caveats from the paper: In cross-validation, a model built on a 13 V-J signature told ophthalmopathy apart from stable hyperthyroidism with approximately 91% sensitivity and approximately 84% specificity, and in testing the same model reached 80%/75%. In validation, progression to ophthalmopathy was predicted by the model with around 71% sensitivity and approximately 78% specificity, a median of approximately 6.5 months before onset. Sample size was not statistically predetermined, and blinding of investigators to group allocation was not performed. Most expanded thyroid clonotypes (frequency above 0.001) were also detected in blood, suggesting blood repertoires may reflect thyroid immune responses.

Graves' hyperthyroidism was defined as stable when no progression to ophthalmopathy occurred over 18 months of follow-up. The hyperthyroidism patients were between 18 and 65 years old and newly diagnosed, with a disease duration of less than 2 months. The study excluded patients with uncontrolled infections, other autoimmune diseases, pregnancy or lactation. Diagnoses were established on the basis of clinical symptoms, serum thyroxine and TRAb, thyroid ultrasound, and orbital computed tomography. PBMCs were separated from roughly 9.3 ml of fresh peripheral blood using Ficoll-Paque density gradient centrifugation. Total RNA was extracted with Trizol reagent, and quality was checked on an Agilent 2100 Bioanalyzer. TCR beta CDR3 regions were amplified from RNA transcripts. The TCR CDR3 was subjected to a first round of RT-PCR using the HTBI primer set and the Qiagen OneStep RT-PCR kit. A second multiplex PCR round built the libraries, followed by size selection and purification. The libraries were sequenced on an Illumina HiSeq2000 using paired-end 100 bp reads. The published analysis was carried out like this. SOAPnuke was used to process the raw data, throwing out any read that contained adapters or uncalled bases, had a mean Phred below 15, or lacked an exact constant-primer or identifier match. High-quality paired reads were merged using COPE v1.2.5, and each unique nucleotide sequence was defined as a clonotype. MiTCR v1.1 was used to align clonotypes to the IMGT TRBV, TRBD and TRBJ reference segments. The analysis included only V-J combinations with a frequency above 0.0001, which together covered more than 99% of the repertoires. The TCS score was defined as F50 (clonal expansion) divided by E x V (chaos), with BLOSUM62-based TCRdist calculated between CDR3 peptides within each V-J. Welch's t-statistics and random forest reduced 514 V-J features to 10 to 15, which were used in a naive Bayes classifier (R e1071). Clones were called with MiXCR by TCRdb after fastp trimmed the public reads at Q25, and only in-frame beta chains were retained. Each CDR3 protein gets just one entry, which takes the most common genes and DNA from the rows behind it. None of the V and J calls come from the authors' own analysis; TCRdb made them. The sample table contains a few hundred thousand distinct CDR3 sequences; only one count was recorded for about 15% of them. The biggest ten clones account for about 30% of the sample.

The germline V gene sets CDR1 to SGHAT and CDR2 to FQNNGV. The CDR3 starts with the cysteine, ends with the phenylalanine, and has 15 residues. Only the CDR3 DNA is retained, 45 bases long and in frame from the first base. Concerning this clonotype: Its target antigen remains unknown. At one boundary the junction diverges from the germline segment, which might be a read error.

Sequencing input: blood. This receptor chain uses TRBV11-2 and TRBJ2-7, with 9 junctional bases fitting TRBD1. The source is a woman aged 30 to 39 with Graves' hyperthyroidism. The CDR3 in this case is CASSFGQGPGYKQYF. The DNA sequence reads TGTGCCAGCAGCTTTGGACAGGGGCCAGGCTACAAGCAGTACTTC.